The rows below give T cell receptor beta chains drawn from one sample of a study of blood T cell repertoires in COVID-19. TCRdb keeps only in-frame clones here, not all; method: immunoSEQ multiplex PCR. Counted here are some 300,000 clones, roughly 89% occurring once; the ten biggest clones make up roughly 2.9%. The sequencing input was PBMCs or T cells enriched from blood (not recorded which). The receptors here all came from a woman aged 45-65 years who had been exposed to COVID-19. Each CDR3 is given with its conserved first and last residue. D genes are given only for firm matches. A row's size may be missing; if present it is once, few, many or a size class.

v_gene: TRBV2; j_gene: TRBJ1-1; d_gene: NA; abundance: NA; CDR3aa: CASRSNPNTEAFF; CDR3nt: TGTGCCAGCAGATCTAATCCGAACACTGAAGCTTTCTTT
v_gene: TRBV5-1; j_gene: TRBJ2-7; d_gene: NA; abundance: NA; CDR3aa: CASSLDRPSYEQYF; CDR3nt: TGCGCCAGCAGCTTGGACAGGCCTTCCTACGAGCAGTACTTC
v_gene: TRBV5-4; j_gene: TRBJ2-2; d_gene: NA; abundance: NA; CDR3aa: CASSPKLGAGELFF; CDR3nt: TGTGCCAGCAGCCCAAAGCTGGGGGCAGGGGAGCTGTTTTTT
v_gene: TRBV6-5; j_gene: TRBJ2-1; d_gene: NA; abundance: NA; CDR3aa: CASTLRGGGYNEQFF; CDR3nt: TGTGCCAGCACGTTAAGGGGGGGTGGCTACAATGAGCAGTTCTTC
v_gene: TRBV7-9; j_gene: TRBJ1-4; d_gene: NA; abundance: few; CDR3aa: CASSFMALEEKLFF; CDR3nt: TGTGCCAGCAGCTTTATGGCCCTGGAGGAAAAACTGTTTTTT
v_gene: TRBV5-1; j_gene: TRBJ1-6; d_gene: NA; abundance: NA; CDR3aa: CASREGVGNSPLHF; CDR3nt: TGCGCCAGCAGAGAGGGGGTTGGTAATTCACCCCTCCACTTT
v_gene: TRBV19; j_gene: TRBJ2-2; d_gene: TRBD1; abundance: NA; CDR3aa: CASRPGTGGRRTGELFF; CDR3nt: TGTGCCAGCCGTCCCGGGACAGGGGGAAGAAGGACCGGGGAGCTGTTTTTT
v_gene: TRBV30; j_gene: TRBJ1-5; d_gene: NA; abundance: NA; CDR3aa: CAWGTRSNQPQHF; CDR3nt: TGTGCCTGGGGGACAAGGAGCAATCAGCCCCAGCATTTT
v_gene: TRBV5-4; j_gene: TRBJ2-7; d_gene: TRBD1; abundance: NA; CDR3aa: CASSLEPGRGTLSSYEQYF; CDR3nt: TGTGCCAGCAGCTTAGAGCCGGGCAGGGGGACCTTAAGCTCCTACGAGCAGTACTTC
v_gene: TRBV4-2; j_gene: TRBJ1-2; d_gene: NA; abundance: few; CDR3aa: CASSQEGAEANYGYTF; CDR3nt: TGTGCCAGCAGCCAAGAAGGGGCAGAAGCTAACTATGGCTACACCTTC
v_gene: TRBV7-9; j_gene: TRBJ2-2; d_gene: NA; abundance: NA; CDR3aa: CASSPGQIYTGELFF; CDR3nt: TGTGCCAGCAGCCCCGGACAGATTTACACCGGGGAGCTGTTTTTT
v_gene: TRBV20-1; j_gene: TRBJ2-7; d_gene: NA; abundance: once; CDR3aa: CSASIYPDPAGYEQYF; CDR3nt: TGCAGTGCTAGTATCTATCCCGATCCGGCGGGCTACGAGCAGTACTTC
v_gene: TRBV19; j_gene: TRBJ1-5; d_gene: NA; abundance: NA; CDR3aa: CASRAGDLPQHF; CDR3nt: TGTGCCAGTAGGGCGGGGGACCTGCCCCAGCATTTT
v_gene: TRBV7-6; j_gene: TRBJ2-2; d_gene: TRBD1; abundance: NA; CDR3aa: CASSKAGTGIFAGELFF; CDR3nt: TGTGCCAGCAGTAAAGCGGGGACAGGGATTTTCGCCGGGGAGCTGTTTTTT
v_gene: TRBV6-5; j_gene: TRBJ2-7; d_gene: TRBD1; abundance: once; CDR3aa: CASKPGQGMSYEQYF; CDR3nt: TGTGCCAGCAAACCGGGACAGGGAATGTCCTACGAGCAGTACTTC
v_gene: TRBV15; j_gene: TRBJ2-5; d_gene: TRBD2; abundance: NA; CDR3aa: CATSRDRGGETQYF; CDR3nt: TGTGCCACCAGCAGAGATCGCGGGGGAGAGACCCAGTACTTC
v_gene: TRBV28; j_gene: TRBJ2-7; d_gene: TRBD2; abundance: NA; CDR3aa: CASRAAGPPIEQYF; CDR3nt: TGTGCCAGCAGAGCAGCGGGACCACCTATCGAGCAGTACTTC
v_gene: TRBV28; j_gene: TRBJ2-3; d_gene: TRBD1; abundance: NA; CDR3aa: CASSAPGQGRKDTQYF; CDR3nt: TGTGCCAGCAGTGCGCCGGGACAGGGGAGGAAGGATACGCAGTATTTT